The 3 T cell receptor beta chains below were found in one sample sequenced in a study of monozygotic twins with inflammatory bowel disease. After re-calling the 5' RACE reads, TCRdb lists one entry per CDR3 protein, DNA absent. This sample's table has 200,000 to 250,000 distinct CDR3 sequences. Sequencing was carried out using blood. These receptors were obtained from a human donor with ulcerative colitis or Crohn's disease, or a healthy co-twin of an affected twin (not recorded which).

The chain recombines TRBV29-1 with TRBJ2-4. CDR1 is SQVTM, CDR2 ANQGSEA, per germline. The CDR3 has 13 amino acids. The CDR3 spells CSVVIGAKNIQYF.

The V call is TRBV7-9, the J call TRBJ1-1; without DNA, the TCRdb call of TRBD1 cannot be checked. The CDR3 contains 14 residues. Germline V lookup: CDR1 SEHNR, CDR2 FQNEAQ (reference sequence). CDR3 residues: CASTSPGTVNGAFF.

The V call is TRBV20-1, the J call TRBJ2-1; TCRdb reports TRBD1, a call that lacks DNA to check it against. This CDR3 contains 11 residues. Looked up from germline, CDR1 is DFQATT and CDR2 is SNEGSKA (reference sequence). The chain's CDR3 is CSARGENEQFF.